This T cell receptor (beta chain) is drawn from a study of early T cells in non-severe SARS-CoV-2 infection. Overall study context: From unsorted whole blood, bulk RNA was sequenced, and the chains remained unpaired.

With 2 bases clipped from V and 8 bases from J, the junction kept 11 bases outside the gene matches. The length of the CDR3 is 16 residues. CDR1 MNHEY and CDR2 SVGAGI come from the germline V gene. This clonotype was counted at least ten times. Its antigen remains unidentified. Individual cDNA molecules received unique molecular identifiers during library preparation. TCRdb independently ran MiXCR on the 5' RACE reads; one entry per CDR3 protein. The sample holds 42,000 or so distinct CDR3 sequences, around a tenth seen once. Study-wide results and limits: Matching against VDJdb likely underestimated virus-specific expansions, favoring anti-spike CD8.

The chain has TRBV6-5 and TRBJ2-1; 8 bases fit TRBD1. This clonotype originated in an adult who was a healthcare worker with PCR-confirmed SARS-CoV-2 infection or an uninfected control (not recorded which). The specimen sequenced was whole blood. The CDR3 coding sequence is TGTGCCAGCAGTTACGGAGGACAGGGTATGAGGGATGAGCAGTTCTTC. This translates into CASSYGGQGMRDEQFF.